These T cell receptor beta chains were read from a single sample in a study of blood T cell repertoires in COVID-19. Using immunoSEQ multiplex PCR, the repertoire was profiled, and TCRdb retains in-frame clones only, with some absent. Among approximately 100,000 clones, about 79% were seen once, and the ten largest hold around 8%. Sequenced input: peripheral blood. The receptors originated from a woman of 80 years or more with active or convalescent COVID-19. Both conserved end residues are part of each CDR3.

v_gene,len,CDR3aa
TRBV10-3,16,CAIRTGSGRKGNEQFF
TRBV6-5,12,CASSPGPDTQYF
TRBV7-9,16,CASSPSAGRAGQEQFF
TRBV19,13,CASGGTGNTEAFF
TRBV6-5,14,CASSYTGANTEAFF
TRBV12-3/TRBV12-4,12,CASSFSGYEQYF
TRBV6-5,14,CASPASSYNSPLHF
TRBV9,13,CASSAGGRRGYTF
TRBV21-1,18,CASSNLTSGSFWQETQYF
TRBV24-1,11,CATSDFGEQFF
TRBV18,13,CASSGTENTEAFF
TRBV5-4,15,CASSPGLAGADEQFF
TRBV4-2,16,CASSPTGGTTNEKLFF
TRBV28,15,CASRKTGTGHNEQFF
TRBV30,14,CAWSAGLSNQPQHF
TRBV10-2,13,CATGTGSNQPQHF
TRBV14,12,CASSQDRVQQYF
TRBV5-1,15,CASSLGGSGGGEQYF
TRBV2,15,CASSRGGLVGETQYF
TRBV7-2,15,CASSVVGSGGYGYTF
TRBV3-1/TRBV3-2,16,CASSQALAISYNEQFF
TRBV5-4,15,CASSRGTAFTDTQYF
TRBV7-3,13,CASSRRGDTEAFF
TRBV19,14,CASSRRSGRAEQFF
TRBV19,15,CASSPLRGRDTEAFF
TRBV5-6,15,CASSTGHISNQPQHF
TRBV7-9,16,CASSSRAGGYGDEQFF
TRBV5-6,16,CASSLIQQPSGNTIYF